Sequencing of this TCR beta chain was carried out in a study of PD-1 and CTLA-4 blockade in melanoma. Generated by immunoSEQ multiplex PCR, the TCRdb table keeps only in-frame clones and is missing some. The data contain about 16,000 clones, about 71% of them seen just once; the ten biggest clones take up 11% to 15%. The germline gives CDR1 MGHRA, CDR2 YSYEKL. V was cut by 3 bases and J by 5 bases, with 1 base left in between. The CDR3 has 11 amino acids. Here the sequenced sample was CD8+ T cells from peripheral blood, taken from a patient given anti-PD-1 treatment. The source of this sequence is a human donor with melanoma. The chain joins TRBV4-1 to TRBJ2-2, with unresolved D. The CDR3 is CASSHTGELFF. DNA for the CDR3: TGCGCCAGCAGCCATACCGGGGAGCTGTTTTTT.